This passage covers 21 T cell receptor beta chains from one sample sequenced in a study of T cells after yellow fever vaccination. TCRdb redid the calling of the 5' RACE reads with MiXCR, one entry per CDR3 protein. The sample has approximately 180,000 distinct CDR3 sequences, about 6% seen once. Sample: CD4+ T cells sorted from PBMCs, taken on the day of the first yellow fever vaccination. The receptor source for this set is a man younger than 35 who received the YFV17D yellow fever vaccine.

The chain uses TRBV6-1 and TRBJ1-5; perhaps TRBD1 as D (6 bases). Trimming left V 8 bases short and J 0 bases short, with 11 bases between. The V gene's germline CDR1 is MNHNS and CDR2 SASEGT. The CDR3 totals 14 residues. The CDR3 is CASGGQNSNQPQHF. CDR3 nucleotide sequence: TGTGCCAGCGGTGGACAGAATAGCAATCAGCCCCAGCATTTT.

V gene TRBV29-1 combines with J gene TRBJ1-4, with D perhaps TRBD1 (5 bases). Germline CDR1 is SQVTM and CDR2 is ANQGSEA. This CDR3 is 13 amino acids long. Trimming cost V 7 bases and J 0 bases, with 9 bases left between them. CDR3 residues: CSGDGSTNEKLFF. CDR3 in DNA: TGCAGCGGGGACGGTTCAACTAATGAAAAACTGTTTTTT.

This clonotype was counted at least ten times. This sequence joins TRBV5-1 and TRBJ2-3; D gene ambiguous. The germline CDR1 and CDR2 sequences are SGHRS and YFSETQ. The CDR3 has 14 amino acids. Trimming removed 1 base at V and 1 base at J, with 7 bases between. The CDR3 sequence is CASSLPQGTDTQYF. DNA for the CDR3: TGCGCCAGCAGCTTGCCGCAGGGCACAGATACGCAGTATTTT. The entire variable domain, with the rest obtained from reference TRBV5-1 and TRBJ2-3, is as follows: KAGVTQTPRYLIKTRGQQVTLSCSPISGHRSVSWYQQTPGQGLQFLFEYFSETQRNKGNFPGRFSGRQFSNSRSEMNVSTLELGDSALYLCASSLPQGTDTQYFGPGTRLTVL.

J is TRBJ2-3 and V is TRBV11-2; 10 positions match TRBD2. This CDR3 contains 16 residues. V lost 4 bases and J lost 1; bases outside the gene matches: 5. Germline loops: CDR1 SGHAT, CDR2 FQNNGV. The CDR3 sequence is CASSSSGTSGTDTQYF. CDR3 coding DNA: TGTGCCAGCAGCTCATCCGGGACTAGCGGCACAGATACGCAGTATTTT.

This clonotype was detected ten times or more. The V call is TRBV6-2 or TRBV6-3, the J call TRBJ2-5, with D possibly matching TRBD1 (5 bases). The CDR3 spans 14 residues. Germline loops: CDR1 MNHEY, CDR2 SVGEGT. Trimming took 6 bases from V and 5 from J, leaving 16 bases between them. The CDR3 nucleotides read TGTGCCAGCAGACAGGTATCAAGTCGGGAGACCCAGTACTTC. Translation gives CASRQVSSRETQYF.

This clonotype turned up a few times. The J gene is TRBJ2-7, the V gene TRBV7-2, with no clear D. V was trimmed by 4 bases and J by 9 bases, leaving 16 bases between them. The germline CDR1 and CDR2 sequences are SGHTA and FQGNSA. CDR3 length equals 13 residues. The CDR3 DNA reads TGTGCCAGCAGCTCATCACAGCTATCTACGCAGTACGTC. Amino acid sequence: CASSSSQLSTQYV.

This clonotype was observed many times. The chain carries TRBV10-3 and TRBJ2-3; 9 positions agree with TRBD2. With V trimmed by 4 bases and J by 4 bases, 3 bases remained unmatched. The CDR3 length is 14 residues. Germline loops: CDR1 ENHRY, CDR2 SYGVKD. CDR3 in amino acids: CAISAAGGADTQYF. The CDR3 DNA is TGTGCCATCAGTGCAGCGGGGGGCGCAGATACGCAGTATTTT.

This clonotype was recorded many times. This rearrangement joins TRBV11-3 to TRBJ2-5, with D tentatively TRBD1 (6 bases). Germline V gene data show CDR1 as SGHNT and CDR2 as YENEEA. The CDR3 has 13 residues. V shed 5 bases and J shed 4 bases, with 11 bases lying between them. CDR3 sequence reads: CASSRQVLETQYF. The CDR3, as DNA: TGTGCCAGCAGCAGACAGGTACTAGAGACCCAGTACTTC.

This clonotype was observed a handful of times. The CDR3 DNA reads TGCGCCAGCAGCCCAGCGGGGGGGCCGGGAGACTCACGGGATACGCAGTATTTT. Translation gives CASSPAGGPGDSRDTQYF. V and J are TRBV5-1 and TRBJ2-3, with 10 nucleotides matching TRBD2. J lost 6 bases, V lost 4 bases, and 17 bases had no gene match. This CDR3 comprises 18 residues. Germline V gene lookup returns CDR1 SGHRS and CDR2 YFSETQ.

The rearrangement links TRBV27 to TRBJ1-1; D may be TRBD1 (5 bases). Germline V gene sequence: CDR1 MNHEY, CDR2 SMNVEV (reference sequence). This CDR3 region has 15 residues. Trimming left V 7 bases short and J 4 bases short, with 19 bases between. CDR3 nucleotide sequence: TGTGCCAGCATTCGGTTTAGGGGAAAGGGCACTGAAGCTTTCTTT. Translating gives CASIRFRGKGTEAFF.

This clonotype occurred many times. The chain couples TRBV7-6 to TRBJ2-5; D perhaps matches TRBD1 (5 bases). The CDR3 has 16 amino acids. Trimming stripped 3 bases from V and 2 bases from J, with 16 bases between. Per the germline V gene, CDR1 is SGHVS and CDR2 is FNYEAQ. The DNA of the CDR3 is TGTGCCAGCAGCTTCGTTTCTCGAAGGGGACAAGAGACCCAGTACTTC. Its translation is CASSFVSRRGQETQYF. Full variable domain (missing parts from reference TRBV7-6 and TRBJ2-5): GAGVSQSPRYKVTKRGQDVALRCDPISGHVSLYWYRQALGQGPEFLTYFNYEAQQDKSGLPNDRFSAERPEGSISTLTIQRTEQRDSAMYRCASSFVSRRGQETQYFGPGTRLLVL.

This clonotype has a handful of counts. The chain has TRBV7-2 and TRBJ2-7; unclear D gene. The germline gives CDR1 SGHTA, CDR2 FQGNSA. V shed 4 bases and J shed 3 bases, with 13 bases lying between them. The CDR3 consists of 14 residues. CDR3 sequence reads: CASSSSVGFYEQYF. As DNA, the CDR3 is TGTGCCAGCAGCTCCTCTGTGGGTTTCTACGAGCAGTACTTC. The variable domain in full, with the rest retrieved from reference TRBV7-2 and TRBJ2-7, is GAGVSQSPSNKVTEKGKDVELRCDPISGHTALYWYRQSLGQGLEFLIYFQGNSAPDKSGLPSDRFSAERTGGSVSTLTIQRTQQEDSAVYLCASSSSVGFYEQYFGPGTRLTVT.

This clonotype was observed many times. This chain links TRBV20-1 with TRBJ2-1, with TRBD2 identical over 12 bases. From germline, CDR1 is DFQATT and CDR2 SNEGSKA (reference sequence). The J segment lost 6 bases and the V segment lost 6 bases, leaving 9 bases of the junction unmatched. The CDR3 spans 15 residues. The CDR3 region is CSAKPLAGGTNEQFF. DNA of the CDR3: TGCAGTGCGAAACCGCTAGCGGGGGGGACCAATGAGCAGTTCTTC.

The chain couples TRBV20-1 to TRBJ2-1, with TRBD1 as a possible D gene (7 bases). This CDR3 is 18 amino acids long. Trimming pared 0 bases from V and 0 bases from J, leaving 18 bases between. The V gene's germline CDR1 is DFQATT and CDR2 SNEGSKA (reference sequence). The CDR3 DNA reads TGCAGTGCTAGAGATCGTGGCAGGGGGGTTAGCTCCTACAATGAGCAGTTCTTC. It codes for CSARDRGRGVSSYNEQFF.

At least ten counts were recorded for this clonotype. The V and J genes are TRBV7-2 and TRBJ1-1, with D possibly TRBD1 on 5 matching bases. The CDR3 extends over 14 amino acids. Germline V CDR1 and CDR2: SGHTA, FQGNSA. Trimming shortened V by 4 bases and J by 4 bases, and 13 bases separated the two germline ends. The CDR3 bases are TGTGCCAGCAGCTCGGGGGTCAGGTCCACTGAAGCTTTCTTT. This sequence encodes CASSSGVRSTEAFF.

This clonotype has just a few counts. The chain joins TRBV2 to TRBJ2-1; 13 nucleotides agree with TRBD2. Germline V lookup: CDR1 SNHLY, CDR2 FYNNEI. The ends lost 5 bases at V and 8 bases at J; junction bases unmatched: 9. CDR3 size: 16 residues. The CDR3 region has the DNA TGTGCCAGCAGTTTCGGACTAGCGGGGGCCTCAGATGAGCAGTTCTTC. Protein sequence: CASSFGLAGASDEQFF.

This clonotype was picked up many times. CDR3 residues: CASGYAESTDTQYF. The CDR3 DNA is TGTGCCAGCGGATATGCCGAAAGCACAGATACGCAGTATTTT. This chain links TRBV19 with TRBJ2-3; the D is unclear. V dropped 9 bases and J dropped 0 bases, with 13 bases sitting between them. The germline V gene has CDR1 LNHDA and CDR2 SQIVND (reference sequence). CDR3 size: 14 residues. The full variable domain, completed using reference TRBV19 and TRBJ2-3, is DGGITQSPKYLFRKEGQNVTLSCEQNLNHDAMYWYRQDPGQGLRLIYYSQIVNDFQKGDIAEGYSVSREKKESFPLTVTSAQKNPTAFYLCASGYAESTDTQYFGPGTRLTVL.

The CDR3 nucleotides are TGTGCCAGCAGTTTCAGGGGTGGCAATCAGCCCCAGCATTTT. Protein sequence: CASSFRGGNQPQHF. The chain uses TRBV28 and TRBJ1-5, with D possibly TRBD1 on 6 matching bases. This CDR3 is built from 14 residues. Trimming removed 3 bases at V and 2 bases at J, with 8 bases between. Germline-derived CDR1 and CDR2 are MDHEN and SYDVKM.

This clonotype was picked up many times. This sequence joins TRBV7-2 and TRBJ2-3, with D hard to call. V shed 5 bases and J shed 0 bases, with 12 bases lying between them. In germline, CDR1 is SGHTA, CDR2 FQGNSA. The CDR3 length is 15 residues. The CDR3 sequence: CASSPIGDSTDTQYF. DNA for the CDR3: TGTGCCAGCAGCCCCATAGGTGACAGCACAGATACGCAGTATTTT.

This clonotype was counted at least ten times. The chain has TRBV9 and TRBJ2-5; no definite D call. Trimming took 4 bases from V and 7 from J, leaving 11 bases between them. The CDR3 covers 12 residues. Germline CDR1 is SGDLS and CDR2 is YYNGEE. The CDR3 DNA follows: TGTGCCAGCAGCCCCATAACTGGGACCCAGTACTTC. The encoded protein is CASSPITGTQYF.

In this sample, this clonotype turned up many times. The chain employs TRBV12-3 or TRBV12-4 and TRBJ1-1; tentative D call: TRBD1 (5 bases). This CDR3 is 12 amino acids long. V lost 3 bases and J lost 8, with 10 bases in between. This CDR3 is CASSFGGREAFF. The CDR3 DNA reads as TGTGCCAGCAGTTTTGGGGGGAGGGAAGCTTTCTTT.